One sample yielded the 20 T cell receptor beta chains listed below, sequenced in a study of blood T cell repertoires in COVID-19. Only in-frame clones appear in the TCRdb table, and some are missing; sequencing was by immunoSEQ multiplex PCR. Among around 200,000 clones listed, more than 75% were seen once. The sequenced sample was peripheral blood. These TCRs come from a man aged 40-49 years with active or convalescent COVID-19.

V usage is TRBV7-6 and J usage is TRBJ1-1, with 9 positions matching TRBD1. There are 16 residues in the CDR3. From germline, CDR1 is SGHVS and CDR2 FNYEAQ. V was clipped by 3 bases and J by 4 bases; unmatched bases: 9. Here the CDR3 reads CASSLSALTGGTEAFF. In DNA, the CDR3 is TGTGCCAGCAGCTTGAGTGCGCTGACAGGGGGCACTGAAGCTTTCTTT.

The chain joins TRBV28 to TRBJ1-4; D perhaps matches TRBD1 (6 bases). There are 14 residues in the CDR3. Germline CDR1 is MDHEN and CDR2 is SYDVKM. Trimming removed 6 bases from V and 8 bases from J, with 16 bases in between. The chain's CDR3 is CASSPPYREEKLFF. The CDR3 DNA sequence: TGTGCCAGCAGCCCACCCTACAGGGAGGAAAAACTGTTTTTT.

The CDR3 sequence: CASSRDRVNEKLFF. CDR3 bases: TGCGCCAGCAGCCGGGACAGGGTTAATGAAAAACTGTTTTTT. V usage is TRBV4-1 and J usage is TRBJ1-4, with 9 positions matching TRBD1. This CDR3 is built from 14 residues. With 4 bases clipped from V and 4 bases from J, the junction kept 1 base outside the gene matches. The germline V gene encodes CDR1 MGHRA and CDR2 YSYEKL.

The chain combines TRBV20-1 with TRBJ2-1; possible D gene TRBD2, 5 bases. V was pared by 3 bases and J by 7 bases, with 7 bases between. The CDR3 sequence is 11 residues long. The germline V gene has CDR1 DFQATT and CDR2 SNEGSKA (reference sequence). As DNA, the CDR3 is TGCAGTGCTAGCCGACTAAATGAGCAGTTCTTC. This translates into CSASRLNEQFF.

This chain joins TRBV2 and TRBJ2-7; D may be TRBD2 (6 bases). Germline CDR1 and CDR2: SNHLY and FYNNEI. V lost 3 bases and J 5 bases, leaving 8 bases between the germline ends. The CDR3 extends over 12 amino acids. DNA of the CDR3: TGTGCCAGCAGTGAGGAGGGTAACGAGCAGTACTTC. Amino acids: CASSEEGNEQYF.

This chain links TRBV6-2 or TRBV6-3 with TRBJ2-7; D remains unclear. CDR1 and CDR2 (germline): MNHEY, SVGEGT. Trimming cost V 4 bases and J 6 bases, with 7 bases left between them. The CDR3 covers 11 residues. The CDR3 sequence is CASSSPSEQYF. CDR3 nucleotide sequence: TGTGCCAGCAGTTCTCCCAGCGAGCAGTACTTC.

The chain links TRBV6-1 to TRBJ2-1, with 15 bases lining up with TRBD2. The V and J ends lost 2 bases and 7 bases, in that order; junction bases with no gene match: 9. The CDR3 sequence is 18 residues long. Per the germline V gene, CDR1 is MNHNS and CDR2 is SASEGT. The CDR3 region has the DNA TGTGCCAGCAGTGAATTTGACGTGGGACTAGCGGGGGGTAATGAGCAGTTCTTC. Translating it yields CASSEFDVGLAGGNEQFF.

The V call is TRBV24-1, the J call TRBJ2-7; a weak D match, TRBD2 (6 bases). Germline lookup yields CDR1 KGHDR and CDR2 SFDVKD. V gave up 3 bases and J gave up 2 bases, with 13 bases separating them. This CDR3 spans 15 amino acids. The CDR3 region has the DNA TGTGCCACCAGTGATACCGGGACTGGAGCCTACGAGCAGTACTTC. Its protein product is CATSDTGTGAYEQYF.

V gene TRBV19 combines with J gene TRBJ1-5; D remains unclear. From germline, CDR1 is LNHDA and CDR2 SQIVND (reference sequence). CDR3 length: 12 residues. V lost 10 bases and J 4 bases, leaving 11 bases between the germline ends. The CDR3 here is CATVGGNQPQHF. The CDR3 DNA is TGTGCCACTGTCGGCGGGAATCAGCCCCAGCATTTT.

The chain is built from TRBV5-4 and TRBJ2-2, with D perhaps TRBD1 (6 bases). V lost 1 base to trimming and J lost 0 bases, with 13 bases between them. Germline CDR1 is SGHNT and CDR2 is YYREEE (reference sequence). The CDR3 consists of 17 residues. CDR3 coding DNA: TGTGCCAGCAGCTTGCAGACAGGTCTCGCGAACACCGGGGAGCTGTTTTTT. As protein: CASSLQTGLANTGELFF.

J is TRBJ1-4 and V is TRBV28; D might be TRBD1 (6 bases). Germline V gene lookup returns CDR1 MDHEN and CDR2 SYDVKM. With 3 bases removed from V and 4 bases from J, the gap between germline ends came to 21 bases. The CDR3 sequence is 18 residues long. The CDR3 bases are TGTGCCAGCAGTTTTTGGTCCTTAGACAGGAGAGATAATGAAAAACTGTTTTTT. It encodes CASSFWSLDRRDNEKLFF.

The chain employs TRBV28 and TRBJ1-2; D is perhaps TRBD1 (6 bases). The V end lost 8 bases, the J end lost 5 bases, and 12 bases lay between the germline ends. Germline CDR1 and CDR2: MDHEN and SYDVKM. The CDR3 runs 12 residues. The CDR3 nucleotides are TGTGCCAGCGGATCACAGGGTTATGGCTACACCTTC. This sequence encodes CASGSQGYGYTF.

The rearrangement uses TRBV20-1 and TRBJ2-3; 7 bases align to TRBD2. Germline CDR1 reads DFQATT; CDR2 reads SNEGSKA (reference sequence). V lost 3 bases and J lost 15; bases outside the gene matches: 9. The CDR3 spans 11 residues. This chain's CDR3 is CSASRAGVGYF. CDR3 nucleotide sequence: TGCAGTGCTAGCCGGGCGGGGGTAGGTTATTTT.

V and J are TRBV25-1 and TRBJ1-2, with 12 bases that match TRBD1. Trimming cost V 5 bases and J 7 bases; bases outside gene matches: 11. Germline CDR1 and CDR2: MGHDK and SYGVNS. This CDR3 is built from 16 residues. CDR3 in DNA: TGTGCCAGCAGTCCCCAACCGGGACAGGGGGCGAGTGGCTACACCTTC. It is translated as CASSPQPGQGASGYTF.

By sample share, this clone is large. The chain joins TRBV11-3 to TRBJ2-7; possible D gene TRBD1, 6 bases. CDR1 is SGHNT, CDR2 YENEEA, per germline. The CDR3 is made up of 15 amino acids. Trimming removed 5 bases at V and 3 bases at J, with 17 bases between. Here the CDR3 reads CASSPGVQGGYEQYF. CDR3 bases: TGTGCCAGCAGCCCAGGCGTCCAAGGGGGCTACGAGCAGTACTTC.

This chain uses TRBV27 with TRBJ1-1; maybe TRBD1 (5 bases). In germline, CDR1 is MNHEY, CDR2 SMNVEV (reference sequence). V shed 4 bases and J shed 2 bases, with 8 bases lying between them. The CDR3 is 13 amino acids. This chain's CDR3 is CASSWTINTEAFF. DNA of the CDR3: TGTGCCAGCAGTTGGACAATCAACACTGAAGCTTTCTTT.

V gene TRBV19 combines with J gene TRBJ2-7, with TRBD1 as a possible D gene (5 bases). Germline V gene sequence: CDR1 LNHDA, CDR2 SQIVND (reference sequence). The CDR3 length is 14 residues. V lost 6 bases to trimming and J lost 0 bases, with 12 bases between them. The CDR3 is CASRTAPSSYEQYF. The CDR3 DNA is TGTGCCAGTAGGACAGCTCCGAGCTCCTACGAGCAGTACTTC.

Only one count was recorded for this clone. This CDR3 is CASSPERATNEKLFF. In nucleotides, the CDR3 is TGTGCCAGCAGTCCCGAGAGAGCAACTAATGAAAAACTGTTTTTT. This rearrangement joins TRBV28 to TRBJ1-4; D unresolved. V gave up 5 bases and J gave up 0 bases, with 10 bases separating them. CDR1 is MDHEN and CDR2 is SYDVKM in the germline V gene. This CDR3 is 15 amino acids long.

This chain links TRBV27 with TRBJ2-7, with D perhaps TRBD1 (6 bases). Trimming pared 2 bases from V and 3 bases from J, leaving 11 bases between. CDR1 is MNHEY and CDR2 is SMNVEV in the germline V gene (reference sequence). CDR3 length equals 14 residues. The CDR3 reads CASSLGRGGYEQYF. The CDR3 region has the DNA TGTGCCAGCAGTTTAGGCAGGGGCGGCTACGAGCAGTACTTC.

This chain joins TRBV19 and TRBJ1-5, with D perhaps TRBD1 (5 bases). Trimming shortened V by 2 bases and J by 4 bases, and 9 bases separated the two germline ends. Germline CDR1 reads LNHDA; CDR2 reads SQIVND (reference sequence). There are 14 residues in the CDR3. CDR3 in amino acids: CASSIKPGNQPQHF. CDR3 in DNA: TGTGCCAGTAGTATAAAGCCAGGGAATCAGCCCCAGCATTTT.